This is a list of T cell receptor beta chains from one sample in a study of T cell clones after liver transplantation. Measured with immunoSEQ multiplex PCR; TCRdb has only the in-frame clones, and not every one. The profile shows tens of thousands of clones, approximately 77% of them singletons. Material: CD4+ T cells from blood, obtained at the 22-month timepoint. Receptors originate from a human patient who received a liver transplant. Some T cells may be supplied by the graft donor. Each CDR3 is given with its conserved first and last residue. The D gene is left open where the match is weak.

D gene | V gene | CDR3 protein
NA | TRBV6-5 | CASSYLGGSSGELFF
NA | TRBV7-8 | CASSLARANSPLHF
NA | TRBV19 | CASMPRGVNTEAFF
NA | TRBV5-1 | CASSLDGNTIYF
NA | TRBV27 | CASRRINTGLTQYF
TRBD2 | TRBV7-2 | CASSSLAGGRREQFF
NA | TRBV27 | CASSLSRSGNTIYF
NA | TRBV2 | CASSGGLGRISGANVLTF
NA | TRBV28 | CASSLSQGGGTEAFF
NA | TRBV28 | CASSGGQTNTGELFF
NA | TRBV19 | CASSPSGRVDRSEAFF
TRBD1 | TRBV15 | CATSRGGQGTGEQYF
TRBD1 | TRBV27 | CASSLSGQGPGGYTF
NA | TRBV19 | CASSPGAVGYTF
TRBD1 | TRBV30 | CAWSVGGTGFYEQYF
NA | TRBV5-4 | CASTPGQGEFEKLFF
NA | TRBV7-7 | CASSSGLNTEAFF
TRBD1 | TRBV11-1 | CASSLASAGGTGTQYF
TRBD1 | TRBV19 | CASSRSTGIQETQYF
NA | TRBV6-1 | CASSPFDSMNTEAFF
NA | TRBV5-5 | CASSLRMSSGNTIYF
NA | TRBV19 | CASSMGQDPYEQYF
NA | TRBV7-2 | CASSYSTVGQPQHF
NA | TRBV7-2 | CASSLSSYGYTF
NA | TRBV28 | CASSLWSAESSYEQYF